These T cell receptor beta chains were read from a single sample in a study of cytotoxic CD8 clonotypes in ibrutinib-treated CLL. Clones were read by immunoSEQ multiplex PCR, and TCRdb kept only the in-frame ones, dropping some. The table has 200,000 or so clones, 70% seen once. The sequenced sample was PBMCs, obtained after 12 months of ibrutinib treatment. Receptor source: a human donor with chronic lymphocytic leukemia. CDR3s include the opening cysteine and the closing phenylalanine or tryptophan. A D gene is named only where the DNA matches it firmly. Some rows have no size entry. The others give once, few or many, or a class for an expanded clone.

>.|.|TRBJ2-5|TRBV15
CATSEPYNGQETQYF
TGTGCCACCAGCGAGCCTTACAACGGCCAAGAGACCCAGTACTTC
>.|.|TRBJ2-7|TRBV6-1
CAYRTPYEQYF
TGTGCCTACCGCACCCCCTACGAGCAGTACTTC
>many|.|TRBJ1-2|TRBV9
CASSVGRNRNYGYTF
TGTGCCAGCAGCGTAGGGAGAAATCGTAACTATGGCTACACCTTC
>.|.|TRBJ1-2|TRBV18
CASSPQREGYTF
TGTGCCAGCTCACCGCAGAGGGAGGGCTACACCTTC
>.|.|TRBJ1-4|TRBV5-1
CASSLSVLTNEKLFF
TGCGCCAGCAGCTTGTCGGTCCTAACTAATGAAAAACTGTTTTTT
>few|.|TRBJ2-7|TRBV30
CAWSVSRAYEQYF
TGTGCCTGGAGTGTAAGCCGAGCCTACGAGCAGTACTTC
>few|TRBD1|TRBJ1-1|TRBV5-1
CASSPWAQGGNTEAFF
TGCGCCAGCAGCCCTTGGGCCCAAGGGGGCAACACTGAAGCTTTCTTT
>.|TRBD2|TRBJ2-2|TRBV4-1
CASSQEWAGGRELFF
TGCGCCAGCAGCCAAGAATGGGCGGGAGGCAGGGAGCTGTTTTTT
>.|.|TRBJ1-2|TRBV6-1
CASSLMGGYTF
TGTGCCAGCAGCCTTATGGGTGGCTACACCTTC
>.|.|TRBJ2-5|TRBV5-6
CASSFSNMQYQETQYF
TGTGCCAGCAGCTTTAGTAACATGCAGTACCAAGAGACCCAGTACTTC
>few|.|TRBJ1-2|TRBV18
CASSRDRFANYGYTF
TGTGCCAGCTCACGAGACAGGTTTGCTAACTATGGCTACACCTTC
>.|TRBD1|TRBJ1-6|TRBV27
CASSLDRARSPLHF
TGTGCCAGCAGCTTGGACAGGGCGAGGTCACCCCTCCACTTT
>.|.|TRBJ1-2|TRBV20-1
CSAIGTGGYTF
TGCAGTGCCATTGGGACCGGTGGCTACACCTTC
>few|TRBD1|TRBJ1-2|TRBV11-2
CASSLVDRGFGYTF
TGTGCCAGCAGCTTAGTAGACAGGGGTTTTGGCTACACCTTC
>.|.|TRBJ2-3|TRBV5-1
CASSATGFTDTQYF
TGCGCCAGCAGCGCCACAGGATTCACAGATACGCAGTATTTT
>.|TRBD1|TRBJ1-1|TRBV11-2
CASSPGDRLNTEAFF
TGTGCCAGCAGCCCGGGGGACAGGCTGAACACTGAAGCTTTCTTT
>.|TRBD1|TRBJ2-2|TRBV7-9
CASSSGQGVTGELFF
TGTGCCAGCAGCTCGGGACAGGGGGTAACAGGGGAGCTGTTTTTT
>.|.|TRBJ2-5|TRBV5-1
CASSFEQDQETQYF
TGCGCCAGCAGCTTCGAACAGGACCAAGAGACCCAGTACTTC
>few|TRBD1|TRBJ2-1|TRBV5-1
CASSDRGVSSYNEQFF
TGCGCCAGCAGCGACAGGGGGGTCAGCTCCTACAATGAGCAGTTCTTC
>.|.|TRBJ2-2|TRBV4-1
CASSQDPLRGRRHGELFF
TGCGCCAGCAGCCAAGATCCCCTTCGAGGGAGAAGGCACGGGGAGCTGTTTTTT
>.|TRBD1|TRBJ2-1|TRBV30
CAWRTTGGPYNEQFF
TGTGCCTGGCGAACGACAGGGGGACCCTACAATGAGCAGTTCTTC
>.|TRBD1|TRBJ1-5|TRBV9
CASSARDRPSNQPQHF
TGTGCCAGCAGCGCCCGGGACAGGCCTAGCAATCAGCCCCAGCATTTT
>.|.|TRBJ2-7|TRBV28
CASSLEGLGLYEQYF
TGTGCCAGCAGTTTAGAGGGATTGGGCCTCTACGAGCAGTACTTC
>.|.|TRBJ2-1|TRBV15
CATSRDVGGVVEQFF
TGTGCCACCAGCAGAGACGTCGGGGGAGTGGTTGAGCAGTTCTTC
>few|.|TRBJ1-1|TRBV27
CASRGRVISDNTEAFF
TGTGCCAGCAGAGGTCGGGTTATCTCTGATAACACTGAAGCTTTCTTT
>few|TRBD1|TRBJ2-7|TRBV7-6
CASSDTGVHEQYF
TGTGCCAGCAGCGACACAGGGGTTCACGAGCAGTACTTC
>.|TRBD1|TRBJ1-2|TRBV18
CASSPLRERGLQGYTF
TGTGCCAGCTCACCTCTAAGGGAGAGGGGGCTGCAGGGCTACACCTTC
>few|.|TRBJ1-6|TRBV9
CASSVAGLGSPLHF
TGTGCCAGCAGCGTAGCCGGACTAGGTTCACCCCTCCACTTT
>.|.|TRBJ1-3|TRBV7-2
CASSLATTVAGNTIYF
TGTGCCAGCAGCTTAGCAACCACGGTTGCTGGAAACACCATATATTTT
>.|TRBD1|TRBJ1-4|TRBV18
CASSRGQEEKLFF
TGTGCCAGCTCTCGTGGACAGGAAGAGAAACTGTTTTTT
>once|TRBD2|TRBJ2-7|TRBV25-1
CASSGGGFFSYEQYF
TGTGCCAGCAGCGGGGGGGGGTTCTTCTCCTACGAGCAGTACTTC